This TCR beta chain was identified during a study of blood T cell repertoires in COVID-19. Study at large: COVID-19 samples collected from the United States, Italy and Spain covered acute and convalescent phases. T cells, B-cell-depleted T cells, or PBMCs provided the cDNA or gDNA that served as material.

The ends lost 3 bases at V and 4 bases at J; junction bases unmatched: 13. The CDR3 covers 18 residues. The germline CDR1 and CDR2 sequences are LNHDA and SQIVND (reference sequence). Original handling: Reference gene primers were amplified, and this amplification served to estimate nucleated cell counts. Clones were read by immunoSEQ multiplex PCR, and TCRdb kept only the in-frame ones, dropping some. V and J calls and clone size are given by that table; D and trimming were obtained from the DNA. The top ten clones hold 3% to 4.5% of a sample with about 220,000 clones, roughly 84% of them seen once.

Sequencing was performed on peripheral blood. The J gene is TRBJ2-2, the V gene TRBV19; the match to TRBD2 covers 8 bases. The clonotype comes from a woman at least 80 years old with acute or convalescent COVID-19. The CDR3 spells CASSIGLSGGMATGELFF. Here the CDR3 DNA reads TGTGCCAGTAGTATCGGTTTGAGCGGGGGAATGGCCACCGGGGAGCTGTTTTTT.